This T cell receptor beta chain was obtained from a study of blood T cell repertoires in COVID-19. Study information: Donors in the United States, Italy and Spain gave samples during acute or convalescent COVID-19.

Sequencing used immunoSEQ multiplex PCR; TCRdb keeps in-frame clones, though not all of them. This sample has more than 9,500 clones; around nine tenths occur once, and the top ten carry 20% to 25%. This CDR3 spans 14 amino acids. The V gene lost 7 bases and the J gene lost 7 bases, with 16 bases spanning the gap. CDR1 MNHEY and CDR2 SVGAGI come from the germline V gene. The chain carries TRBV6-5 and TRBJ1-4, with a tentative D call TRBD1 (5 bases). Sequencing input: peripheral blood. The source is a woman aged 60-70 years with active COVID-19. For the CDR3, the DNA is TGTGCCAGCACCTGGGAGGGGTCCGTTGAAAAACTGTTTTTT. It specifies CASTWEGSVEKLFF.